The 8 T cell receptor beta chains given below trace back to one sample, sequenced in a study of cytomegalovirus exposure and HLA in healthy donors. Both 60 Vbeta primers and 13 Jbeta primers went into the PCR. Profiled with immunoSEQ multiplex PCR; TCRdb holds only in-frame clones, not every one. The table shows 200,000 or so clones, with approximately 78% occurring only once. What was sequenced was PBMCs. The source of these receptors is a woman aged 18-35 years in good health and CMV-seronegative.

As DNA, the CDR3 is TGCAGCGTTGGCGGTGATGCAAAACTGTTTTTT. Amino acids: CSVGGDAKLFF. The J gene is TRBJ1-4, the V gene TRBV29-1; D gene ambiguous. The CDR3 runs to 11 residues. The germline V gene encodes CDR1 SQVTM and CDR2 ANQGSEA. Trimming cost V 4 bases and J 10 bases, with 10 bases left between them.

As to this clone: The same CDR3 arises from other DNA sequences in this sample as well. The chain employs TRBV2 and TRBJ2-2; a weak D match, TRBD2 (5 bases). CDR3 size: 13 residues. Germline CDR1 and CDR2: SNHLY and FYNNEI. The V end lost 3 bases, the J end lost 5 bases, and 7 bases lay between the germline ends. The CDR3 loop is CASSERETGELFF. CDR3 nucleotide sequence: TGTGCCAGCAGTGAGAGGGAGACCGGGGAGCTGTTTTTT.

This chain joins TRBV7-2 and TRBJ2-3; 7 bases are a match to TRBD1. V was clipped by 6 bases and J by 0 bases; unmatched bases: 0. This CDR3 contains 13 residues. The germline gives CDR1 SGHTA, CDR2 FQGNSA. Written as DNA, the CDR3 is TGTGCCAGCAGGACAGGGAGCACAGATACGCAGTATTTT. It codes for CASRTGSTDTQYF.

The chain carries TRBV28 and TRBJ2-7, with TRBD2 as a possible D gene (5 bases). The CDR3 has 16 residues. Germline-derived CDR1 and CDR2 are MDHEN and SYDVKM. V lost 1 base and J 2 bases, leaving 15 bases between the germline ends. The CDR3 DNA reads as TGTGCCAGCAGTTTATCAAGGAGGACGGGCACCTACGAGCAGTACTTC. Protein: CASSLSRRTGTYEQYF.

This chain connects TRBV6-5 to TRBJ1-2; tentative D call: TRBD1 (5 bases). The germline gives CDR1 MNHEY, CDR2 SVGAGI. Trimming left V 5 bases short and J 2 bases short, with 12 bases between. The CDR3 has 14 residues. CDR3 in DNA: TGTGCCAGCAGTGGCCACGGACAAAACTATGGCTACACCTTC. Its protein product is CASSGHGQNYGYTF.

V is TRBV7-9 and J is TRBJ2-1; 9 bases are shared with TRBD2. V was clipped by 8 bases and J by 3 bases; unmatched bases: 5. Germline assignment: CDR1 SEHNR and CDR2 FQNEAQ (reference sequence). The CDR3 is 14 amino acids. CDR3 bases: TGTGCCAGCGGAAGCGGGGGGAGCTACAATGAGCAGTTCTTC. Its protein product is CASGSGGSYNEQFF.

The chain is built from TRBV2 and TRBJ1-5, with 9 positions matching TRBD1. V trimming: 7 bases; J trimming: 5 bases; junction bases outside the gene matches: 3. Germline lookup yields CDR1 SNHLY and CDR2 FYNNEI. CDR3 length: 13 residues. The CDR3 sequence is CASTGQGHQPQHF. The CDR3 bases are TGTGCCAGCACGGGACAGGGACATCAGCCCCAGCATTTT.

The chain joins TRBV5-1 to TRBJ2-2; D ambiguous. This CDR3 contains 13 residues. Per germline, CDR1 SGHRS and CDR2 YFSETQ. The V end lost 2 bases, the J end lost 6 bases, and 8 bases lay between the germline ends. The CDR3 DNA sequence: TGCGCCAGCAGCTTCTTGGAGTCCGGGGAGCTGTTTTTT. It encodes CASSFLESGELFF.